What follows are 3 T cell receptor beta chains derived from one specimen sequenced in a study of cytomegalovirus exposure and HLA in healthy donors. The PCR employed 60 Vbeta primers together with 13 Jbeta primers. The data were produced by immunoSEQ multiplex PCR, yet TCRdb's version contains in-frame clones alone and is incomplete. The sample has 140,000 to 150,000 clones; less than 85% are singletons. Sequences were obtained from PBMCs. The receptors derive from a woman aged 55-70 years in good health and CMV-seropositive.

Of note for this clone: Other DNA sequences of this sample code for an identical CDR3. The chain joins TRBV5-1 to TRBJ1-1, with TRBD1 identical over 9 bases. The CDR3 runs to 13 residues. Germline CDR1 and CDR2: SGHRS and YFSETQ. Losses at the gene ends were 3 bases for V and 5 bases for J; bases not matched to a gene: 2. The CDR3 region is CASSSTGGTEAFF. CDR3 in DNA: TGCGCCAGCAGCTCGACAGGGGGGACTGAAGCTTTCTTT.

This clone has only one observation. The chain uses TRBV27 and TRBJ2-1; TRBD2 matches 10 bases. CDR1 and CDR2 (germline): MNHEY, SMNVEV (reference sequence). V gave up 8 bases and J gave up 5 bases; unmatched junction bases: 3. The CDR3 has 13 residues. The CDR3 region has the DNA TGTGCCAGCCGACTAGCGGGCAACAATGAGCAGTTCTTC. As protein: CASRLAGNNEQFF.

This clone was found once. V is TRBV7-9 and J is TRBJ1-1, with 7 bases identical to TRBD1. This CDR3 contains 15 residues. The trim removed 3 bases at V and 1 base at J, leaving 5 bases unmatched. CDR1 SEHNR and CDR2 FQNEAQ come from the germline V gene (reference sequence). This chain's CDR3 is CASSFRQGPNTEAFF. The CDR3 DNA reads TGTGCCAGCAGCTTTCGACAGGGTCCGAACACTGAAGCTTTCTTT. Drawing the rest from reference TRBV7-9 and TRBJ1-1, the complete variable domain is DTGVSQNPRHKITKRGQNVTFRCDPISEHNRLYWYRQTLGQGPEFLTYFQNEAQLEKSRLLSDRFSAERPKGSFSTLEIQRTEQGDSAMYLCASSFRQGPNTEAFFGQGTRLTVV.